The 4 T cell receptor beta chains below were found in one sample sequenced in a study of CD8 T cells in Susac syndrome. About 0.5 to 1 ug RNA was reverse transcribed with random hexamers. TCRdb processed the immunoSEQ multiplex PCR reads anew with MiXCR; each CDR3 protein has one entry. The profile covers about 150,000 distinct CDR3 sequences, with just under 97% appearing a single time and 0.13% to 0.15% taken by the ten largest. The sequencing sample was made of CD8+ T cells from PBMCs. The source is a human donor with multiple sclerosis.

The CDR3 loop is CASSSLPPGTYEQYF. DNA of the CDR3: TGTGCCAGCAGTTCCCTCCCACCAGGGACCTACGAGCAGTACTTC. This chain connects TRBV27 to TRBJ2-7; D possibly corresponds to TRBD1 (5 bases). CDR3 length: 15 residues. V lost 4 bases and J lost 2, with 15 bases in between. The germline CDR1 and CDR2 sequences are MNHEY and SMNVEV (reference sequence).

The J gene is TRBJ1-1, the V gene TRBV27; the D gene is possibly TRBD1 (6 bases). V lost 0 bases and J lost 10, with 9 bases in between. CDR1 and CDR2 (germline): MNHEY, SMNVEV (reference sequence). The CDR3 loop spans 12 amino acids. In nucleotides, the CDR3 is TGTGCCAGCAGTTTATCGGGGGCGGTAGCTTTCTTT. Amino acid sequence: CASSLSGAVAFF.

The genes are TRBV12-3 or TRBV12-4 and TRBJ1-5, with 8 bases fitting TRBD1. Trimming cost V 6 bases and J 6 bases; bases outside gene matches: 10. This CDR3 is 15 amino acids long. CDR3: CASRDGDRLGQPQHF. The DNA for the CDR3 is TGTGCCAGCAGGGACGGGGACAGGTTGGGTCAGCCCCAGCATTTT.

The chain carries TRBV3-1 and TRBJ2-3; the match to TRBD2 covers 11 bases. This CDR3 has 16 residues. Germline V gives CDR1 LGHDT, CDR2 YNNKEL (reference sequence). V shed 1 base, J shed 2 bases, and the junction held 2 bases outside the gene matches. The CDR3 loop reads CASSQALAGVTDTQYF. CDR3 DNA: TGTGCCAGCAGCCAAGCACTAGCGGGGGTCACAGATACGCAGTATTTT.